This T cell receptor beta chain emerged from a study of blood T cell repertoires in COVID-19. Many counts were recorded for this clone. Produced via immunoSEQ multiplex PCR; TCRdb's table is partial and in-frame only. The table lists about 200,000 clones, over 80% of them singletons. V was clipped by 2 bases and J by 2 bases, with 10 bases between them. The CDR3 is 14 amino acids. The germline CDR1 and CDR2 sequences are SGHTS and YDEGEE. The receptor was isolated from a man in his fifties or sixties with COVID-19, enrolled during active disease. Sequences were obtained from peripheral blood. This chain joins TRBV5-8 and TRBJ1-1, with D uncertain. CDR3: CASSFRGSNTEAFF. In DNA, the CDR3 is TGTGCCAGCAGCTTTAGAGGGTCAAACACTGAAGCTTTCTTT.